The 21 T cell receptor beta chains given below trace back to one sample, sequenced in a study of blood T cell repertoires in COVID-19. The table came from immunoSEQ multiplex PCR; TCRdb's copy has only in-frame clones and leaves some out. The data hold about 230,000 clones, with around 81% observed a single time. Sequencing used peripheral blood. The receptors derive from a man between 45 and 60 years old with active or convalescent COVID-19.

This sequence joins TRBV4-1 and TRBJ1-3; no definite D call. CDR1 MGHRA and CDR2 YSYEKL come from the germline V gene. The length of the CDR3 is 14 residues. Trimming took 0 bases from V and 1 from J, leaving 4 bases between them. This CDR3 reads CASSQDRSGNTIYF. The CDR3 DNA reads as TGCGCCAGCAGCCAAGACAGGTCTGGAAACACCATATATTTT.

The chain uses TRBV6-1 and TRBJ1-5; D possibly corresponds to TRBD1 (5 bases). The germline gives CDR1 MNHNS, CDR2 SASEGT. Trimming cost V 10 bases and J 5 bases, with 12 bases left between them. The CDR3 consists of 12 residues. CDR3 loop: CATKSGDQPQHF. DNA of the CDR3: TGTGCCACCAAATCGGGGGATCAGCCCCAGCATTTT.

The chain combines TRBV9 with TRBJ1-1; D remains ambiguous. The CDR3 length is 15 residues. Looked up from germline, CDR1 is SGDLS and CDR2 is YYNGEE. Trimming stripped 0 bases from V and 0 bases from J, with 9 bases between. The CDR3 sequence is CASSVAAGMNTEAFF. In DNA form, the CDR3 reads TGTGCCAGCAGCGTAGCGGCAGGAATGAACACTGAAGCTTTCTTT.

The chain couples TRBV10-3 to TRBJ2-7; 11 bases align to TRBD1. The CDR3 has 14 amino acids. V dropped 6 bases and J dropped 1; count of bases not matched to a gene: 2. Germline V gives CDR1 ENHRY, CDR2 SYGVKD. The CDR3 region has the DNA TGTGCCATCAGCGGGACAGGGGGGTCCTACGAGCAGTACTTC. It is translated as CAISGTGGSYEQYF.

This clone showed up just a few times. CDR3 in amino acids: CASSLLGGREQYF. For the CDR3, the DNA is TGTGCCAGTAGTCTACTAGGAGGGAGGGAGCAGTACTTC. The chain combines TRBV19 with TRBJ2-7; D is perhaps TRBD2 (6 bases). Germline V lookup: CDR1 LNHDA, CDR2 SQIVND (reference sequence). The CDR3 has 13 amino acids. With 5 bases removed from V and 7 bases from J, the gap between germline ends came to 15 bases.

J is TRBJ2-7 and V is TRBV6-5, with D unresolved. CDR3 length: 11 residues. Germline V gene lookup returns CDR1 MNHEY and CDR2 SVGAGI. V lost 7 bases and J 8 bases, leaving 12 bases between the germline ends. The CDR3 reads CASIEGGQQYF. DNA for the CDR3: TGTGCCAGCATCGAAGGTGGGCAGCAGTACTTC.

The chain uses TRBV3-1 (or the pseudogene TRBV3-2) and TRBJ1-6, with a weak D call TRBD1 (6 bases). This CDR3 region has 15 residues. The germline gives CDR1 LGHDT, CDR2 YNNKEL (reference sequence). V lost 6 bases and J 10 bases, leaving 19 bases between the germline ends. The CDR3 spells CASRPTDSQGSPLHF. The CDR3 DNA reads as TGTGCCAGCAGGCCCACGGACAGTCAGGGGTCACCCCTCCACTTT.

A few counts support this clone. The rearrangement joins TRBV7-2 to TRBJ2-4; 14 bases align to TRBD2. Germline V lookup: CDR1 SGHTA, CDR2 FQGNSA. Trimming cost V 5 bases and J 7 bases; bases outside gene matches: 4. The CDR3 covers 15 residues. CDR3 DNA: TGTGCCAGCAGCCCTCGACTAGCGGGGGGGAACATTCAGTACTTC. This sequence encodes CASSPRLAGGNIQYF.

The V and J genes are TRBV30 and TRBJ2-3, with D maybe TRBD2 (6 bases). The CDR3 has 13 amino acids. Germline lookup yields CDR1 GTSNPN and CDR2 SVGIG (reference sequence). Trimming removed 3 bases from V and 1 base from J, with 8 bases in between. For the CDR3, the DNA is TGTGCCTGGAGGGGGGGTGGCACAGATACGCAGTATTTT. It encodes CAWRGGGTDTQYF.

This clone was found once. The CDR3 sequence is CASSYRRPGDEKLFF. Here the CDR3 DNA reads TGTGCCAGCAGTTACCGACGGCCGGGGGATGAAAAACTGTTTTTT. The rearrangement joins TRBV2 to TRBJ1-4, with D tentatively TRBD1 (5 bases). Germline CDR1 and CDR2: SNHLY and FYNNEI. CDR3 size: 15 residues. Trimming took 5 bases from V and 6 from J, leaving 16 bases between them. The full variable domain, in which reference TRBV2 and TRBJ1-4 provide the parts outside the CDR3, is EPEVTQTPSHQVTQMGQEVILRCVPISNHLYFYWYRQILGQKVEFLVSFYNNEISEKSEIFDDQFSVERPDGSNFTLKIRSTKLEDSAMYFCASSYRRPGDEKLFFGSGTQLSVL.

This clone showed up just a few times. The CDR3: CASSDGGVVGAFF. CDR3 bases: TGTGCCAGCAGCGACGGGGGGGTGGTCGGGGCTTTCTTT. V gene TRBV2 combines with J gene TRBJ1-1; TRBD1 might be the D (5 bases). Germline CDR1 is SNHLY and CDR2 is FYNNEI. Trimming took off 6 bases at V and 11 bases at J, with 19 bases between the two ends. The CDR3 covers 13 residues.

The chain recombines TRBV7-3 with TRBJ1-2; 8 bases line up with TRBD1. Trimming cost V 5 bases and J 7 bases; bases outside gene matches: 9. The CDR3 is made up of 14 amino acids. Per germline, CDR1 SGHTA and CDR2 FQGTGA. The chain's CDR3 is CASSDDRGIGGYTF. CDR3 coding DNA: TGTGCCAGCAGCGATGACAGGGGAATCGGTGGCTACACCTTC.

This sequence joins TRBV15 and TRBJ1-5; 8 positions agree with TRBD1. Germline V lookup: CDR1 LNHNV, CDR2 YYDKDF (reference sequence). V shed 8 bases and J 2 bases; nucleotides not matched to a gene: 14. The CDR3 spans 17 residues. The CDR3 DNA reads as TGTGCCACCTCCCCAACAGGGACAGGCAGGGGCAATCAGCCCCAGCATTTT. This encodes CATSPTGTGRGNQPQHF.

CDR3 amino acids: CASSPGTEAFF. The CDR3, as DNA: TGTGCCAGCAGCCCCGGGACTGAAGCTTTCTTT. V usage is TRBV7-9 and J usage is TRBJ1-1; D call uncertain. CDR1 and CDR2 (germline): SEHNR, FQNEAQ (reference sequence). The CDR3 spans 11 residues. Trimming removed 5 bases at V and 5 bases at J, with 6 bases between.

The sample holds one count of this clone. This chain connects TRBV19 to TRBJ1-5, with 7 bases aligning to TRBD1. The CDR3 totals 15 residues. CDR1 LNHDA and CDR2 SQIVND come from the germline V gene (reference sequence). Losses at the gene ends were 4 bases for V and 4 bases for J; bases not matched to a gene: 7. The CDR3 sequence is CASSTTGTGNQPQHF. Here the CDR3 DNA reads TGTGCCAGTAGTACGACAGGGACCGGGAATCAGCCCCAGCATTTT.

V is TRBV27 and J is TRBJ1-4; maybe TRBD1 (5 bases). Trimming stripped 11 bases from V and 4 bases from J, with 14 bases between. The CDR3 contains 13 residues. Germline V gives CDR1 MNHEY, CDR2 SMNVEV (reference sequence). CDR3 loop: CACGRGLNEKLFF. Written as DNA, the CDR3 is TGTGCCTGTGGGCGGGGCCTTAATGAAAAACTGTTTTTT.

This clone appeared a few times. The chain uses TRBV7-2 and TRBJ2-3; possibly TRBD2 for D (5 bases). The germline V gene has CDR1 SGHTA and CDR2 FQGNSA. V was shortened by 2 bases and J by 4 bases, with 13 bases between the two germline ends. The CDR3 is 15 residues long. Written as DNA, the CDR3 is TGTGCCAGCAGCTTAAATAACGGGGTTGCAGATACGCAGTATTTT. Translation: CASSLNNGVADTQYF.

This clone has just one count. V usage is TRBV27 and J usage is TRBJ1-1; D not certain. Trimming removed 4 bases from V and 0 bases from J, with 3 bases in between. The CDR3 has 12 amino acids. Germline V gene lookup returns CDR1 MNHEY and CDR2 SMNVEV (reference sequence). The CDR3 here is CASSSMNTEAFF. The CDR3 DNA follows: TGTGCCAGCAGTTCAATGAACACTGAAGCTTTCTTT.

The gene calls are TRBV18 and TRBJ1-6; 9 bases align to TRBD1. Trimming removed 3 bases from V and 7 bases from J; junction bases left unmatched: 7. Germline V gene data show CDR1 as KGHSH and CDR2 as LQKENI. The length of the CDR3 is 16 residues. CDR3 residues: CASSPRTGDDNSPLHF. For the CDR3, the DNA is TGTGCCAGCTCACCCCGGACAGGGGATGACAATTCACCCCTCCACTTT. Full variable domain (outside the CDR3, taken from reference TRBV18 and TRBJ1-6): NAGVMQNPRHLVRRRGQEARLRCSPMKGHSHVYWYRQLPEEGLKFMVYLQKENIIDESGMPKERFSAEFPKEGPSILRIQQVVRGDSAAYFCASSPRTGDDNSPLHFGNGTRLTVT.

This sequence joins TRBV3-1 (or the pseudogene TRBV3-2) and TRBJ1-3; D remains ambiguous. Germline CDR1 is LGHDT and CDR2 is YNNKEL (reference sequence). This CDR3 has 17 amino acids. Trimming cost V 0 bases and J 0 bases, with 12 bases left between them. As DNA, the CDR3 is TGTGCCAGCAGCCAAGATTTGCGGGTTATCTCTGGAAACACCATATATTTT. Its protein is CASSQDLRVISGNTIYF.

This clone was seen more than once but under ten times. The chain employs TRBV11-2 and TRBJ1-4; 9 bases match TRBD1. V was clipped by 4 bases and J by 4 bases; unmatched bases: 1. Germline V lookup: CDR1 SGHAT, CDR2 FQNNGV. CDR3 size: 14 residues. The CDR3 DNA reads as TGTGCCAGCAGCTGGACAGGGGTTAATGAAAAACTGTTTTTT. This translates into CASSWTGVNEKLFF.